This T cell receptor beta chain is drawn from a study of shared clonotypes between healthy human individuals. Findings and caveats of the study: Shared clonotypes across all four donors exceeded non-shared ones in generation probability. Sorted-subset sequencing was shown by rarefaction to be incomplete despite large depth.

The assay was run at deep level. Repertoires were generated with immunoSEQ multiplex PCR, while TCRdb's copy carries only in-frame clones and drops some. The sample records approximately 1.9 million clones, around 93% being singletons. Naive CD8 cells comprised CD45RO-negative, CCR7-positively selected cells, excluding terminally differentiated effector memory CD45RA+ cells. This CDR3 is 16 amino acids long. Germline CDR1 is SEHNR and CDR2 is FQNEAQ (reference sequence). V lost 3 bases, J lost 0 bases, and 8 bases stayed unmatched. Comments on this clone: Its antigen is currently unknown.

V gene TRBV7-9 combines with J gene TRBJ2-7, with TRBD2 matching over 7 bases. Sequences were obtained from naive CD8+ T cells from PBMCs. The TCR sequence derives from a man between 18 and 35 years old in good health. Some clones in this sample may be carry-over from other donors' samples. CDR3 protein: CASSFASGKGSYEQYF. The CDR3 DNA reads as TGTGCCAGCAGCTTCGCGAGCGGGAAGGGCTCCTACGAGCAGTACTTC.